The clone carrying this T cell receptor (beta chain) appeared a few times. No antigen is known for it. These data belong to a study of cytomegalovirus exposure and HLA in healthy donors. It was with 60 Vbeta and 13 Jbeta primers that the PCR ran. Assay used: immunoSEQ multiplex PCR; TCRdb lists only in-frame clones, some missing. Among about 160,000 clones listed, around 83% were seen once. Findings and caveats of the study: According to the study, 150 to 200 TCR beta chains were cytomegalovirus-associated. Judged likely to be a sequencing artifact was a cluster of highly shared sequence variants. Among immune exposure information, only CMV serostatus was available. Both high specificity and high sensitivity reportedly marked the classifier's diagnosis of cytomegalovirus status.

Sequencing was carried out using PBMCs. The clonotype comes from a girl aged 2 to 9 in good health and CMV-seropositive.

The CDR3 region has the DNA TGTGCCTGGACGAAGGGAGCATCTGGTGAGCAGTTCTTC. This sequence encodes CAWTKGASGEQFF. The V call is TRBV30, the J call TRBJ2-1, with D perhaps TRBD2 (5 bases). V shed 4 bases and J shed 9 bases, with 16 bases lying between them. The CDR3 sequence is 13 residues long. Per germline, CDR1 GTSNPN and CDR2 SVGIG (reference sequence).